This T cell receptor (beta chain) emerged from a study of blood T cells in healthy people across ages. At the level of the study: About one barcoded beta molecule was captured per two T cells (by template switching).

As regards this clonotype: Its target is unknown.

Study-wide points: Observed TCR beta diversity per million T cells went down as age went up. This fall followed a roughly linear course with age.

Germline V gene lookup returns CDR1 DFQATT and CDR2 SNEGSKA (reference sequence). Between the trimmed V and J ends, which lost 3 bases and 5 bases, there was a span of 14 bases. The CDR3 consists of 14 residues. Russia was home to the donors, healthy Caucasian individuals aged about 6 to 90. Primed by a sample-barcoded 5' primer and a J-beta primer mix, a second PCR proceeded for about 6 to 11 cycles. Using its own MiXCR run on the 5' RACE reads, TCRdb lists one record per CDR3 protein. The table has over 500,000 distinct CDR3 sequences, about 25% seen once. This sample was shared with a second study, whose subject was T cells of mothers and their children. As reported in that work: With unrelated pairs as the comparison, related mother-child pairs had a slightly higher overlap that was not significant.

Specimen: blood. The V and J genes are TRBV20-1 and TRBJ2-1; D is unclear. This TCR came from a boy aged 2 to 9 in good health. For the CDR3, the DNA is TGCAGTGCTAGTAACCCGACTGGTAACAATGAGCAGTTCTTC. The encoded protein is CSASNPTGNNEQFF.